The 7 T cell receptor beta chains below all came from one sample that was sequenced in a study of OX40 agonist ivuxolimab in advanced cancers. The assay was immunoSEQ multiplex PCR, and TCRdb's table has in-frame clones only and misses some. The profile shows tens of thousands of clones, 65% to 90% of them singletons. The specimen comprised CD4+ or CD8+ T cells sorted from blood, sampled in a trial of the OX40 agonist ivuxolimab. The receptors originated from an adult with an advanced solid tumor such as melanoma, head and neck, liver or kidney cancer.

The chain couples TRBV28 to TRBJ1-2; maybe TRBD1 (5 bases). The CDR3 contains 15 residues. CDR1 MDHEN and CDR2 SYDVKM come from the germline V gene. Trimming pared 3 bases from V and 0 bases from J, leaving 11 bases between. The CDR3: CASSFLGLTNYGYTF. The CDR3 bases are TGTGCCAGCAGTTTCCTGGGGCTGACTAACTATGGCTACACCTTC.

The chain employs TRBV7-2 and TRBJ2-4; no reliable D call. V was clipped by 1 base and J by 3 bases, with 13 bases between them. Germline CDR1 is SGHTA and CDR2 is FQGNSA. CDR3 length: 16 residues. The CDR3 DNA reads TGTGCCAGCAGCTTAGTTCGCGGAGTGGACAAAAACATTCAGTACTTC. Amino acid sequence: CASSLVRGVDKNIQYF.

The chain combines TRBV30 with TRBJ1-2, with D perhaps TRBD1 (6 bases). V was trimmed by 1 base and J by 7 bases, leaving 7 bases between them. The CDR3 loop spans 11 amino acids. Germline V gene lookup returns CDR1 GTSNPN and CDR2 SVGIG (reference sequence). In DNA, the CDR3 is TGTGCCTGGAGTGAGGGGGGTGGCTACACCTTC. It translates to CAWSEGGGYTF.

V usage is TRBV6-4 and J usage is TRBJ2-3, with a weak D call TRBD2 (7 bases). Germline V gene sequence: CDR1 MRHNA, CDR2 SNTAGT. Trimming removed 2 bases at V and 1 base at J, with 16 bases between. The CDR3 covers 17 residues. CDR3 DNA sequence: TGTGCCAGCAGTGACCCGTTGGGGGCGGGGGGCACAGATACGCAGTATTTT. Residues: CASSDPLGAGGTDTQYF.

The rearrangement uses TRBV10-3 and TRBJ2-3; D is unclear. The CDR3 has 14 amino acids. The ends were cut back, 0 bases at V and 1 base at J, with 5 bases in the middle. The germline CDR1 and CDR2 sequences are ENHRY and SYGVKD. CDR3 nucleotides: TGTGCCATCAGTGAGTCCTTGGGCACAGATACGCAGTATTTT. It translates to CAISESLGTDTQYF.

This chain links TRBV10-2 with TRBJ2-2; 12 bases line up with TRBD2. The CDR3 contains 17 residues. V lost 3 bases and J lost 1; bases outside the gene matches: 3. CDR1 WSHSY and CDR2 SAAADI come from the germline V gene. The CDR3 nucleotides read TGCGCCAGCAGTGATCCGGGACTAGCGGGGAACACCGGGGAGCTGTTTTTT. This encodes CASSDPGLAGNTGELFF.

The chain has TRBV2 and TRBJ2-5, with a possible D match to TRBD1 (6 bases). CDR3 length: 13 amino acids. V dropped 6 bases and J dropped 4 bases, with 12 bases sitting between them. Per germline, CDR1 SNHLY and CDR2 FYNNEI. The CDR3 reads CASRQDSSETQYF. The CDR3 DNA follows: TGTGCCAGCAGACAGGACAGTTCAGAGACCCAGTACTTC.